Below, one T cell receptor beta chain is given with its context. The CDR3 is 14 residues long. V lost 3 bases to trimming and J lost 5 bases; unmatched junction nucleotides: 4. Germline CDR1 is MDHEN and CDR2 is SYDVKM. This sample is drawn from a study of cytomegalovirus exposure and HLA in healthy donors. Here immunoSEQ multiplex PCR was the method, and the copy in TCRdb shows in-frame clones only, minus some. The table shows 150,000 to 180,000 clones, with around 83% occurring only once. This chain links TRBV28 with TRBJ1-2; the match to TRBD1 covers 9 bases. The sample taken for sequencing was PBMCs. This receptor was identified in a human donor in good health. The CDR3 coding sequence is TGTGCCAGCAGTTTCAACAGGGGGCATTATGGCTACACCTTC. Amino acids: CASSFNRGHYGYTF.